Presented here are 20 T cell receptor beta chains from one specimen sequenced in a study of OX40 agonist ivuxolimab in advanced cancers. The library relied on the immunoSEQ multiplex PCR assay. TCRdb obtained this table from immuneACCESS and retained in-frame rearrangements with V and J assigned. These tables miss some clones; where compared with another copy, unresolved V genes account for less than half of the shortfall, and the remainder is unexplained. For this sample there are approximately 82,000 clones; about 85% appear just once. The ten largest clones capture 2% to 3% of the sample. The sequences come from CD4+ or CD8+ T cells sorted from blood, collected in a trial of the OX40 agonist ivuxolimab. All receptors come from an adult with an advanced solid tumor such as melanoma, head and neck, liver or kidney cancer.

The V gene is TRBV28, the J gene TRBJ2-4; D may be TRBD1 or TRBD2 (5 bases each). The CDR3 totals 14 residues. CDR1 is MDHEN and CDR2 is SYDVKM in the germline V gene. V lost 3 bases to trimming and J lost 2 bases, with 8 bases between them. CDR3 DNA sequence: TGTGCCAGCAGTTTCGAGGGGCCCAAAAACATTCAGTACTTC. Protein sequence: CASSFEGPKNIQYF.

DNA of the CDR3: TGTGCCAGCAGTGGGAGGACTTCTTTCTATGGCTACACCTTC. It yields the protein CASSGRTSFYGYTF. V and J are TRBV2 and TRBJ1-2; D is uncertain. Germline V gene data show CDR1 as SNHLY and CDR2 as FYNNEI. The CDR3 has 14 amino acids. Trimming cost V 4 bases and J 4 bases, with 13 bases left between them.

The chain links TRBV10-3 to TRBJ2-5; no reliable D call. The CDR3 is made up of 13 amino acids. The V gene's germline CDR1 is ENHRY and CDR2 SYGVKD. Trimming took off 3 bases at V and 4 bases at J, with 9 bases between the two ends. CDR3 residues: CAISDWSGETQYF. The CDR3, as DNA: TGTGCCATCAGTGACTGGTCGGGAGAGACCCAGTACTTC.

The V and J genes are TRBV5-1 and TRBJ1-3; 8 bases fit TRBD1. CDR1 SGHRS and CDR2 YFSETQ come from the germline V gene. V trimming: 3 bases; J trimming: 0 bases; junction bases outside the gene matches: 11. CDR3 length: 18 amino acids. The CDR3 loop is CASSSSGTGPLSGNTIYF. For the CDR3, the DNA is TGCGCCAGCAGCTCCTCCGGGACAGGACCCCTCTCTGGAAACACCATATATTTT.

The V and J genes are TRBV28 and TRBJ2-2, with D hard to call. This CDR3 has 15 residues. Germline-derived CDR1 and CDR2 are MDHEN and SYDVKM. Between the trimmed V and J ends, which lost 0 bases and 5 bases, there was a span of 10 bases. The CDR3, as DNA: TGTGCCAGCAGTTTATGGGCAGATTTAACCGGGGAGCTGTTTTTT. This translates into CASSLWADLTGELFF.

The J gene is TRBJ1-4, the V gene TRBV2; D remains ambiguous. This CDR3 has 15 residues. Germline V gene lookup returns CDR1 SNHLY and CDR2 FYNNEI. Deletions cut 3 bases from V and 7 bases from J, with 15 bases between. In DNA, the CDR3 is TGTGCCAGCAGTGAGTGGACCTTGGGTAGTGAAAAACTGTTTTTT. This sequence encodes CASSEWTLGSEKLFF.

This rearrangement joins TRBV7-2 to TRBJ2-3; 8 bases are shared with TRBD1. The CDR3 sequence is 14 residues long. Germline lookup yields CDR1 SGHTA and CDR2 FQGNSA. V was clipped by 5 bases and J by 2 bases; unmatched bases: 3. For the CDR3, the DNA is TGTGCCAGCAGCCGACAGGGGCACACAGATACGCAGTATTTT. Translation: CASSRQGHTDTQYF.

The chain links TRBV19 to TRBJ2-1, with 7 bases matching TRBD1. The CDR3 has 11 amino acids. CDR1 LNHDA and CDR2 SQIVND come from the germline V gene (reference sequence). The J segment lost 6 bases and the V segment lost 10 bases, leaving 3 bases of the junction unmatched. CDR3 loop: CATYRGNEQFF. The CDR3 DNA reads TGTGCCACCTACAGGGGCAATGAGCAGTTCTTC.

This rearrangement joins TRBV10-1 to TRBJ2-3; 8 nucleotides agree with TRBD1. The CDR3 is 16 residues long. V trimming: 3 bases; J trimming: 5 bases; junction bases outside the gene matches: 10. Germline V CDR1 and CDR2: WNHNN, SYGVQD (reference sequence). The CDR3 DNA reads TGCGCCAGCAGTGAAGGGACAGGACAGAGAGGAGATACGCAGTATTTT. Its protein product is CASSEGTGQRGDTQYF.

This clone has a single count. J is TRBJ1-5 and V is TRBV18, with D possibly matching TRBD1 (5 bases). The CDR3 is 19 amino acids. Germline lookup yields CDR1 KGHSH and CDR2 LQKENI. V was cut by 3 bases and J by 0 bases, with 21 bases left in between. CDR3 in amino acids: CASSPRPGLSGGSNQPQHF. CDR3 coding DNA: TGTGCCAGCTCACCCCGCCCCGGACTCTCTGGGGGTAGCAATCAGCCCCAGCATTTT.

The chain carries TRBV7-6 and TRBJ2-4, with 9 positions matching TRBD2. Germline V gene sequence: CDR1 SGHVS, CDR2 FNYEAQ. The CDR3 length is 19 residues. Trimming cost V 5 bases and J 0 bases; bases outside gene matches: 14. As DNA, the CDR3 is TGTGCCAGCAGCCCCCTAGGGGCGGGGGGGCCCGGAGCCAAAAACATTCAGTACTTC. This gives the protein CASSPLGAGGPGAKNIQYF.

The J gene is TRBJ2-4, the V gene TRBV30; the match to TRBD1 covers 7 bases. V was clipped by 5 bases and J by 4 bases; unmatched bases: 5. Germline V lookup: CDR1 GTSNPN, CDR2 SVGIG (reference sequence). This CDR3 has 13 amino acids. This chain's CDR3 is CAWALDRKNIQYF. The CDR3 region has the DNA TGTGCCTGGGCCCTGGACAGGAAAAACATTCAGTACTTC. Full variable domain (remainder filled in from reference TRBV30 and TRBJ2-4): SQTIHQWPATLVQPVGSPLSLECTVEGTSNPNLYWYRQAAGRGLQLLFYSVGIGQISSEVPQNLSASRPQDRQFILSSKKLLLSDSGFYLCAWALDRKNIQYFGAGTRLSVL.

This clone was seen more than once but under ten times. The genes are TRBV7-9 and TRBJ1-2, with D possibly matching TRBD1 (5 bases). CDR1 and CDR2 (germline): SEHNR, FQNEAQ (reference sequence). The CDR3 consists of 12 residues. Trimming left V 7 bases short and J 13 bases short, with 19 bases between. CDR3 nucleotides: TGTGCCAGCACCACCCCGGGGGGGAACTGCACCTTC. Translating gives CASTTPGGNCTF.

The CDR3 sequence is CASSTGQGNTEAFF. The CDR3 DNA is TGCGCCAGCAGCACGGGACAGGGAAACACTGAAGCTTTCTTT. The rearrangement joins TRBV5-1 to TRBJ1-1; 9 nucleotides agree with TRBD1. Germline CDR1 reads SGHRS; CDR2 reads YFSETQ. There are 14 residues in the CDR3. V trimming: 4 bases; J trimming: 2 bases; junction bases outside the gene matches: 3.

The V call is TRBV7-2, the J call TRBJ2-7; 8 bases map to TRBD1. After removal of 3 bases from V and 2 bases from J, the junction contained 3 bases not matched to a gene. Germline CDR1 reads SGHTA; CDR2 reads FQGNSA. The CDR3 is 14 amino acids. CDR3 in amino acids: CASSLRDRTYEQYF. CDR3 sequence (DNA): TGTGCCAGCAGCTTGAGGGACAGGACCTACGAGCAGTACTTC. The full variable domain, its missing parts supplied by reference TRBV7-2 and TRBJ2-7, is GAGVSQSPSNKVTEKGKDVELRCDPISGHTALYWYRQSLGQGLEFLIYFQGNSAPDKSGLPSDRFSAERTGGSVSTLTIQRTQQEDSAVYLCASSLRDRTYEQYFGPGTRLTVT.

The V and J genes are TRBV7-2 and TRBJ2-5; D might be TRBD2 (7 bases). CDR1 and CDR2 from the germline V gene are SGHTA and FQGNSA. The CDR3 runs 15 residues. The ends were cut back, 5 bases at V and 4 bases at J, with 17 bases in the middle. In nucleotides, the CDR3 is TGTGCCAGCAGCCCCTCCGGGGGGCGTTCAGAGACCCAGTACTTC. This encodes CASSPSGGRSETQYF.

CDR3 amino acids: CASSWGQGVGGYTF. In DNA form, the CDR3 reads TGTGCCAGCAGTTGGGGACAGGGGGTTGGTGGCTACACCTTC. The rearrangement joins TRBV6-5 to TRBJ1-2; the match to TRBD1 covers 11 bases. The V segment lost 4 bases and the J segment 7 bases; nucleotides outside the gene matches: 5. Germline values: CDR1 MNHEY, CDR2 SVGAGI. The CDR3 length is 14 residues.

The gene calls are TRBV10-3 and TRBJ2-7; TRBD2 agrees at 10 bases. Germline V CDR1 and CDR2: ENHRY, SYGVKD. This CDR3 comprises 14 residues. V was clipped by 0 bases and J by 4 bases; unmatched bases: 0. The CDR3 loop reads CAISESSGGYEQYF. The CDR3 region has the DNA TGTGCCATCAGTGAGTCTAGCGGGGGGTACGAGCAGTACTTC.

This sequence joins TRBV9 and TRBJ2-5; D is undetermined. This CDR3 spans 12 amino acids. Per germline, CDR1 SGDLS and CDR2 YYNGEE. With 1 base removed from V and 1 base from J, the gap between germline ends came to 2 bases. The CDR3 region is CASSVTQETQYF. CDR3 DNA sequence: TGTGCCAGCAGCGTAACCCAAGAGACCCAGTACTTC. Variable domain in full (rest from reference TRBV9 and TRBJ2-5): DSGVTQTPKHLITATGQRVTLRCSPRSGDLSVYWYQQSLDQGLQFLIQYYNGEERAKGNILERFSAQQFPDLHSELNLSSLELGDSALYFCASSVTQETQYFGPGTRLLVL.

The CDR3 spells CASTDVNEKLFF. DNA of the CDR3: TGTGCCAGTACGGACGTTAATGAAAAACTGTTTTTT. The chain uses TRBV19 and TRBJ1-4; D call uncertain. Germline V gene lookup returns CDR1 LNHDA and CDR2 SQIVND (reference sequence). With 7 bases removed from V and 4 bases from J, the gap between germline ends came to 7 bases. This CDR3 has 12 residues.